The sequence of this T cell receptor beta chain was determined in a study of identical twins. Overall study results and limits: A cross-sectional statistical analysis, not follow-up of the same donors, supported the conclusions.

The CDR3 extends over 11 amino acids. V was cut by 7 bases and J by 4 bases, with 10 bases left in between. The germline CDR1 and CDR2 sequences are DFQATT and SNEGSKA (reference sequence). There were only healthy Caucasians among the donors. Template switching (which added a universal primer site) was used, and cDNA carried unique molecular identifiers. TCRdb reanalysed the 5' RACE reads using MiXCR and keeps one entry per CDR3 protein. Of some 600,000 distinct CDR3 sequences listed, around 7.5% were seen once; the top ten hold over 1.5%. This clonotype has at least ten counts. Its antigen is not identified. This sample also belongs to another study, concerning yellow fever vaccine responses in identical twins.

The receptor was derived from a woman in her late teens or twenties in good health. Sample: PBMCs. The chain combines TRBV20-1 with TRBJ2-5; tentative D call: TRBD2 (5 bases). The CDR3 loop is CSVLAGETQYF. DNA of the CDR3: TGCAGTGTGCTAGCCGGAGAGACCCAGTACTTC.